This T cell receptor beta chain was obtained from a study of post-analysis software for immune sequencing data. The CDR3 has 14 amino acids. Trimming cost V 1 base and J 3 bases, with 7 bases left between them. cDNA libraries of TCR beta carried unique molecular identifiers. MiXCR, run by TCRdb on the PCR reads, gives a single entry per CDR3 protein. Of 700,000 to 900,000 distinct CDR3 sequences in the sample, about 45% were seen once. Worth noting for this clonotype: The antigen remains unidentified.

Study results and caveats: Pronounced co-clustering by F measure was evident among identically batched samples. People with multiple sclerosis had a significantly lower normalized Chao1 diversity than controls did. Comparison of patients with controls showed about 5 TRBV segments more frequent in patients, TRBV5-6, TRBV5-1 and TRBV20-1 among them.

The clonotype originates from a girl aged 10-17 years with multiple sclerosis. V gene TRBV12-3 or TRBV12-4 combines with J gene TRBJ1-5; D call uncertain. Sequences were obtained from blood. This CDR3 is CASSLGPNNQPQHF. The CDR3 DNA is TGTGCCAGCAGTTTAGGGCCGAACAATCAGCCCCAGCATTTT.